This T cell receptor (beta chain) was retrieved from a study of blood T cell repertoires in COVID-19. Looking at the study overall: There were acute and convalescent COVID-19 samples, and they came from the United States, Italy and Spain. Sources were T cells, B-cell-depleted T cells, or PBMCs; the material itself was cDNA or gDNA.

V lost 0 bases to trimming and J lost 8 bases, with 16 bases between them. The CDR3 totals 15 residues. Seattle cases were enrolled at active infection and followed longitudinally. As handled by the study authors: Using reference gene primer amplification, nucleated cell counts were estimated. Clones were read by immunoSEQ multiplex PCR, and TCRdb kept only the in-frame ones, dropping some. V and J calls and clone size are copied from that table; D and trimming were computed from the DNA. The sample has 350,000 or so clones, about nine tenths seen once. The rearrangement links TRBV23-1 to TRBJ1-2, with D uncertain. TRBV23-1 is classed as an ORF, of uncertain function. The TCR sequence derives from a woman aged 55-69 years with COVID-19, enrolled during active disease. Specimen: peripheral blood. The CDR3 DNA is TGCGCCAGCAGTCAATCAGATCGGCAGCCGACAGGCTACACCTTC. Its translation: CASSQSDRQPTGYTF.